A single sample is the source of the 17 T cell receptor beta chains below, sequenced in a study of T cell clonality in common variable immunodeficiency. Sequenced by immunoSEQ multiplex PCR; TCRdb stores in-frame clones only, minus some. This sample comprises over 35,000 clones, none seen once only. The sample comprised peripheral blood mononuclear cells. The source is a person aged 18 to 70 in good health.

This clone was recorded many times. Read coverage stops 3 residues before the CDR3 terminus; the germline J gene supplies the remainder. The chain has TRBV20-1 and TRBJ2-5; 15 positions match TRBD2. CDR1 and CDR2 from the germline V gene are DFQATT and SNEGSKA (reference sequence). There are 22 residues in the CDR3. Germline trimming cut 0 bases from V and 4 bases from J; bases unmatched to any gene: 21. The part of the CDR3 DNA that was read is TGCAGTGCTAGAGATGGAGGAAGGTCGGGACTAGCGGGAGGCGGTGATAGAGAGACC. This gives the protein CSARDGGRSGLAGGGDRET. The CDR3 in its entirety is CSARDGGRSGLAGGGDRETQYF.

This clone was detected ten times or more. Read data end 3 residues before the CDR3 end; the end is taken from the germline J gene. The chain recombines TRBV6-1 with TRBJ2-3; the D gene is possibly TRBD1 (5 bases). Trimming stripped 3 bases from V and 3 bases from J, with 13 bases between. The CDR3 totals 15 residues. Germline-derived CDR1 and CDR2 are MNHNS and SASEGT. The DNA read from the CDR3 is TGTGCCAGCAGTGATTCAGGGTTCGAAACAGATACG. It translates to CASSDSGFETDT. From start to end, the CDR3 is CASSDSGFETDTQYF.

In this sample, this clone turned up many times. The read stops 3 residues short of the end of the CDR3; the missing end is completed from the germline J gene. The gene calls are TRBV5-1 and TRBJ2-3; no firm D call. Trimming cost V 0 bases and J 3 bases, with 11 bases left between them. In germline, CDR1 is SGHRS, CDR2 YFSETQ. CDR3 length: 15 residues. The CDR3 DNA, read in part, is TGCGCCAGCAGCTTGGAGGGCAGGAGAACAGATACG. It codes for CASSLEGRRTDT. The full CDR3 protein reads CASSLEGRRTDTQYF.

This clone was observed many times. The CDR3 extends 3 residues past the end of the read, so its final part is completed from the germline J gene. This chain links TRBV4-1 with TRBJ1-2; 8 bases are a match to TRBD1. The CDR3 has 16 residues. Germline CDR1 reads MGHRA; CDR2 reads YSYEKL. V trimming: 1 base; J trimming: 5 bases; junction bases outside the gene matches: 9. This CDR3 is CASSQGGGQGEYGYTF. The covered CDR3 bases are TGCGCCAGCAGCCAAGGGGGAGGACAGGGAGAATATGGC.

This clone was seen at least ten times. The read stops 3 residues short of the end of the CDR3; the missing end is completed from the germline J gene. V usage is TRBV7-9 and J usage is TRBJ2-7; 9 nucleotides align to TRBD1. The ends lost 10 bases at V and 5 bases at J; junction bases unmatched: 9. Germline V gene data show CDR1 as SEHNR and CDR2 as FQNEAQ (reference sequence). This CDR3 comprises 13 residues. The CDR3 region is CATAGTGYNEQYF. Partial CDR3 DNA: TGTGCCACGGCCGGGACAGGGTACAACGAG.

This clone was seen ten or more times. The missing CDR3 end, 3 residues past where the read stops, is filled in from the germline J gene. The J gene is TRBJ2-2, the V gene TRBV5-1; possible D gene TRBD1, 6 bases. This CDR3 is built from 16 residues. Germline V gene sequence: CDR1 SGHRS, CDR2 YFSETQ. The ends were cut back, 3 bases at V and 3 bases at J, with 15 bases in the middle. This CDR3 reads CASSYPRGRDTGELFF. The covered CDR3 bases are TGCGCCAGCAGCTACCCTAGGGGGAGAGACACCGGGGAG.

This clone has a count of ten or more. Coverage ceases 3 residues before the CDR3 finishes, and the germline J gene fills in the end. The chain employs TRBV19 and TRBJ1-1, with D unclear. V shed 6 bases and J shed 0 bases, with 11 bases lying between them. This CDR3 has 14 amino acids. The germline gives CDR1 LNHDA, CDR2 SQIVND (reference sequence). This chain's CDR3 is CASRTDNVNTEAFF. Incomplete CDR3 DNA: TGTGCCAGTAGAACTGACAATGTGAACACTGAA.

This clone has a count of ten or more. The read comes to an end 3 residues before the CDR3 does, leaving the germline J gene to fill in the end. The J gene is TRBJ2-7, the V gene TRBV18, with D possibly being TRBD2 (6 bases). Trimming removed 0 bases from V and 4 bases from J, with 10 bases in between. The germline V gene encodes CDR1 KGHSH and CDR2 LQKENI. This CDR3 is built from 14 residues. CDR3 DNA (partial): TGTGCCAGCTCACCACCGGCGGGAAAATACGAG. It specifies CASSPPAGKYE. The whole CDR3 sequence is CASSPPAGKYEQYF.

This clone appeared many times. The junction does not match germline at one end; this may be a read error. The read gets to within 3 residues of the CDR3 end, and the germline J gene fills in the rest. Other DNA sequences of this sample code for an identical CDR3. The gene calls are TRBV4-1 and TRBJ2-7; perhaps TRBD2 as D (7 bases). In germline, CDR1 is MGHRA, CDR2 YSYEKL. The CDR3 is 15 amino acids. CDR3 bases read: TGCGCCAGTAGCCCGCAAGGGGCAGGGGAGGGCGAG. Translating it yields CASSPQGAGEGE. The entire CDR3 reads CASSPQGAGEGEQYF.

The table lists this clone with many counts. The CDR3 goes on 3 residues after the read ends, and that part is filled in from the germline J gene. The chain is built from TRBV10-3 and TRBJ1-6; D remains ambiguous. The V end lost 1 base, the J end lost 0 bases, and 10 bases lay between the germline ends. This CDR3 comprises 17 residues. The germline V gene encodes CDR1 ENHRY and CDR2 SYGVKD. Partial CDR3 DNA: TGTGCCATCAGTGAGTTAGCGATGAGCTCCTATAATTCACCC. Translated: CAISELAMSSYNSP. The whole CDR3 region reads CAISELAMSSYNSPLHF.

This clone has ten or more counts. The read gets to within 3 residues of the CDR3 end, and the germline J gene fills in the rest. This rearrangement joins TRBV19 to TRBJ1-1; 9 bases agree with TRBD1. The trim removed 1 base at V and 3 bases at J, leaving 3 bases unmatched. The germline V gene encodes CDR1 LNHDA and CDR2 SQIVND (reference sequence). The CDR3 extends over 15 amino acids. The CDR3 bases that were read are TGTGCCAGTAGTATAGGGACAGGGGTGGACACTGAA. It encodes CASSIGTGVDTE. The CDR3 reads in full as CASSIGTGVDTEAFF.

This clone was picked up many times. The CDR3 end lies 3 residues beyond the end of the read and is filled in from the germline J gene. The chain employs TRBV18 and TRBJ1-3, with D perhaps TRBD1 (5 bases). The CDR3 sequence is 17 residues long. From germline, CDR1 is KGHSH and CDR2 LQKENI. V was clipped by 3 bases and J by 4 bases, with 19 bases between them. The part of the CDR3 DNA that was read is TGTGCCAGCTCACCCACGGATGGGTATTACAGGGGAAACACC. Translation: CASSPTDGYYRGNT. The full CDR3 is CASSPTDGYYRGNTIYF.

This clone has at least ten counts. The read falls 3 residues short of the CDR3 end, and the missing part is taken from the germline J gene. This sequence joins TRBV7-9 and TRBJ2-3, with a tentative D call TRBD1 (6 bases). V was clipped by 1 base and J by 4 bases, with 9 bases between them. Germline CDR1 reads SEHNR; CDR2 reads FQNEAQ (reference sequence). The CDR3 is 14 residues long. Partial CDR3 DNA: TGTGCCAGCAGCTTAGGGCCAGGGGCAGATACG. Translating it yields CASSLGPGADT. The whole CDR3 region reads CASSLGPGADTQYF.

This clone was seen at least ten times. The CDR3 extends 3 residues past the end of the read, so its final part is completed from the germline J gene. This sequence joins TRBV20-1 and TRBJ2-1; 8 positions agree with TRBD2. The CDR3 spans 15 residues. V was clipped by 2 bases and J by 7 bases; unmatched bases: 10. From germline, CDR1 is DFQATT and CDR2 SNEGSKA (reference sequence). CDR3 DNA, as far as it was read: TGCAGTGCTAGACCCCTGGGTAGCGGGATAAATGAG. This gives the protein CSARPLGSGINE. The whole CDR3 is CSARPLGSGINEQFF.

At least ten counts were recorded for this clone. The read ends 3 residues before the CDR3 terminus; that terminus is restored from the germline J gene. The chain employs TRBV9 and TRBJ2-2; 8 bases agree with TRBD1. The germline V gene has CDR1 SGDLS and CDR2 YYNGEE. This CDR3 has 15 amino acids. J lost 3 bases, V lost 4 bases, and 5 bases had no gene match. Partial CDR3 DNA: TGTGCCAGCAGCTCCGGGACAGGACACACCGGGGAG. It is translated as CASSSGTGHTGE. The full CDR3 reads CASSSGTGHTGELFF.

This clone was detected many times. The DNA ends 3 residues before the CDR3 does, and the rest of the CDR3 is filled in from the germline J gene. The gene calls are TRBV6-1 and TRBJ1-2; 8 bases align to TRBD1. Germline V gene lookup returns CDR1 MNHNS and CDR2 SASEGT. The CDR3 contains 14 residues. V was clipped by 3 bases and J by 5 bases; unmatched bases: 5. CDR3 DNA (partial): TGTGCCAGCAGTGACCTCGGGACAGGTTATGGC. It specifies CASSDLGTGYG. The whole CDR3 sequence reads CASSDLGTGYGYTF.

This clone appeared many times. The read falls 3 residues short of the CDR3 end, and the missing part is taken from the germline J gene. V usage is TRBV27 and J usage is TRBJ1-2, with TRBD1 matching over 7 bases. The V gene's germline CDR1 is MNHEY and CDR2 SMNVEV (reference sequence). The CDR3 spans 17 residues. The CDR3 is CASSLRWAGGSAKGYTF. CDR3 DNA (partial): TGTGCCAGCAGTTTACGGTGGGCAGGGGGTAGCGCGAAAGGC.